These 17 T cell receptor beta chains were sequenced from one sample in a study of graft-versus-host responses after intestinal transplantation. These receptors are not linked to any known antigen. Profiled with immunoSEQ multiplex PCR; TCRdb holds only in-frame clones, not every one. The sample holds some 86,000 clones, 91% seen once. This material consisted of unstimulated CD4+ T cells sorted from spleen or lymph node cells, taken before intestinal transplant. These receptors all come from a human donor who received an intestinal transplant.

The CDR3 DNA follows: TGTGCTAGTGGTTTGCGGGAGAACACTGAAGCTTTCTTT. This encodes CASGLRENTEAFF. V is TRBV12-5 and J is TRBJ1-1; no reliable D call. CDR1 is LGHNT and CDR2 is FRNRAP in the germline V gene. CDR3 size: 13 residues. V was trimmed by 2 bases and J by 1 base, leaving 5 bases between them. Combining the CDR3 with reference TRBV12-5 and TRBJ1-1 gives the whole variable domain DARVTQTPRHKVTEMGQEVTMRCQPILGHNTVFWYRQTMMQGLELLAYFRNRAPLDDSGMPKDRFSAEMPDATLATLKIQPSEPRDSAVYFCASGLRENTEAFFGQGTRLTVV.

The V call is TRBV9, the J call TRBJ1-1; possibly TRBD1 for D (6 bases). Trimming cost V 3 bases and J 2 bases, with 14 bases left between them. CDR3 length: 15 residues. Germline CDR1 is SGDLS and CDR2 is YYNGEE. As DNA, the CDR3 is TGTGCCAGCAGCGCCGGGGGAGGGGGAAACACTGAAGCTTTCTTT. Translation: CASSAGGGGNTEAFF.

The chain combines TRBV7-2 with TRBJ2-5; possible D gene TRBD1, 6 bases. Germline values: CDR1 SGHTA, CDR2 FQGNSA. Trimming shortened V by 6 bases and J by 5 bases, and 13 bases separated the two germline ends. The CDR3 totals 13 residues. Written as DNA, the CDR3 is TGTGCCAGCAGGGCTAGGGGGTCGGAGACCCAGTACTTC. Translated: CASRARGSETQYF.

The gene calls are TRBV4-3 and TRBJ1-2; 7 bases align to TRBD1. The CDR3 sequence is 15 residues long. The J segment lost 3 bases and the V segment lost 4 bases, leaving 8 bases of the junction unmatched. Germline CDR1 LGHNA, CDR2 YSLEER. CDR3 protein: CASSLYRGGDYGYTF. As DNA, the CDR3 is TGCGCCAGCAGCCTCTACAGGGGAGGAGACTATGGCTACACCTTC.

The chain links TRBV19 to TRBJ1-4; D remains ambiguous. The CDR3 runs 14 residues. V lost 0 bases, J lost 7 bases, and 9 bases lay in between. Germline V gene data show CDR1 as LNHDA and CDR2 as SQIVND (reference sequence). As DNA, the CDR3 is TGTGCCAGTAGTATAGATTTTACCAGTGAAAAACTGTTTTTT. Amino acid sequence: CASSIDFTSEKLFF.

This rearrangement joins TRBV18 to TRBJ1-3; no reliable D call. Germline CDR1 is KGHSH and CDR2 is LQKENI. The V end was cut by 4 bases, the J end by 2 bases, with 9 bases between. The length of the CDR3 is 14 residues. The CDR3 protein is CASSRLRPGNTIYF. The CDR3 DNA reads TGTGCCAGCTCACGCCTCAGGCCTGGAAACACCATATATTTT. Drawing the rest from reference TRBV18 and TRBJ1-3, the complete variable domain is NAGVMQNPRHLVRRRGQEARLRCSPMKGHSHVYWYRQLPEEGLKFMVYLQKENIIDESGMPKERFSAEFPKEGPSILRIQQVVRGDSAAYFCASSRLRPGNTIYFGEGSWLTVV.

The V gene is TRBV4-3, the J gene TRBJ2-7; 13 nucleotides align to TRBD2. V was clipped by 3 bases and J by 7 bases; unmatched bases: 3. The CDR3 is 14 amino acids. The germline gives CDR1 LGHNA, CDR2 YSLEER. The CDR3: CASSHSGLAGEQYF. The CDR3 nucleotides are TGCGCCAGCAGCCATTCGGGACTAGCGGGGGAGCAGTACTTC.

A single count supports this clone. This chain links TRBV4-3 with TRBJ2-1; TRBD2 is a possible D gene (5 bases). From germline, CDR1 is LGHNA and CDR2 YSLEER. The CDR3 length is 13 residues. The V end lost 3 bases, the J end lost 9 bases, and 12 bases lay between the germline ends. This CDR3 is CASSQADWSEQFF. The DNA for the CDR3 is TGCGCCAGCAGCCAGGCGGACTGGTCTGAGCAGTTCTTC.

The chain combines TRBV27 with TRBJ2-5, with D tentatively TRBD1 (5 bases). Germline V gene data show CDR1 as MNHEY and CDR2 as SMNVEV (reference sequence). The CDR3 extends over 13 amino acids. With 6 bases removed from V and 1 base from J, the gap between germline ends came to 9 bases. The CDR3 DNA reads TGTGCCAGCAGGAGACAGCCCCAAGAGACCCAGTACTTC. Protein product: CASRRQPQETQYF.

This chain connects TRBV30 to TRBJ1-2; 7 nucleotides agree with TRBD1. The V and J ends lost 5 bases and 4 bases, in that order; junction bases with no gene match: 10. This CDR3 has 14 residues. The germline CDR1 and CDR2 sequences are GTSNPN and SVGIG (reference sequence). CDR3 in DNA: TGTGCCTGGGGAACGGGCACAGGGGTCTATGGCTACACCTTC. It specifies CAWGTGTGVYGYTF.

V gene TRBV23-1 combines with J gene TRBJ1-1, with 9 bases that match TRBD1. TRBV23-1 is recorded as an ORF, its role being uncertain. V was clipped by 0 bases and J by 4 bases; unmatched bases: 12. The CDR3 is 18 residues long. In DNA, the CDR3 is TGCGCCAGCAGTCAATCCAGAATCGGGGACAGGGAGGGCACTGAAGCTTTCTTT. Amino acid sequence: CASSQSRIGDREGTEAFF.

The chain has TRBV27 and TRBJ2-7; 9 bases are shared with TRBD1. This CDR3 is built from 14 residues. Germline assignment: CDR1 MNHEY and CDR2 SMNVEV (reference sequence). Germline trimming cut 5 bases from V and 3 bases from J; bases unmatched to any gene: 5. The CDR3 spells CASSPGQGYYEQYF. CDR3 coding DNA: TGTGCCAGCAGTCCGGGACAGGGATACTACGAGCAGTACTTC.

The CDR3 sequence is CASSLLGGARYEQYF. The CDR3, as DNA: TGTGCCAGCAGTTTGCTGGGGGGGGCGCGGTACGAGCAGTACTTC. The chain carries TRBV27 and TRBJ2-7, with a possible D match to TRBD2 (7 bases). V shed 3 bases and J shed 4 bases, with 16 bases lying between them. Germline V gives CDR1 MNHEY, CDR2 SMNVEV (reference sequence). The CDR3 consists of 15 residues.

This clone appeared a single time. V and J are TRBV7-2 and TRBJ1-2, with D possibly matching TRBD1 (6 bases). The CDR3 runs 14 residues. With 0 bases removed from V and 4 bases from J, the gap between germline ends came to 9 bases. The germline gives CDR1 SGHTA, CDR2 FQGNSA. The CDR3 DNA reads TGTGCCAGCAGCTTAGCCCAGGGGCCCTATGGCTACACCTTC. It encodes CASSLAQGPYGYTF.

J is TRBJ2-7 and V is TRBV9; TRBD2 aligns across 9 bases. Per the germline V gene, CDR1 is SGDLS and CDR2 is YYNGEE. V lost 3 bases to trimming and J lost 6 bases; unmatched junction nucleotides: 16. The CDR3 has 17 amino acids. Here the CDR3 DNA reads TGTGCCAGCAGCGCTACCAAATCCGGGACTAGCTTATTCGAGCAGTACTTC. Translating it yields CASSATKSGTSLFEQYF.

CDR3 protein: CASSSGGTLSKNIQYF. CDR3 sequence (DNA): TGTGCCAGTAGTTCGGGGGGAACCCTGTCCAAAAACATTCAGTACTTC. V gene TRBV19 combines with J gene TRBJ2-4; TRBD2 matches 7 bases. V shed 5 bases and J 2 bases; nucleotides not matched to a gene: 9. CDR3 size: 16 residues. CDR1 is LNHDA, CDR2 SQIVND, per germline (reference sequence).

The V and J genes are TRBV21-1 and TRBJ2-3; the listed D gene, TRBD1, was not tested against the DNA. TRBV21-1 is classified as a pseudogene. The CDR3 contains 15 residues. The CDR3 nucleotides are TGTGCCAGCAGCAAAGCCCTCGACAGGAGAGATACGCAGTATTTT. This sequence encodes CASSKALDRRDTQYF.